This section outlines one T cell receptor beta chain sequence together with its context. Germline V gives CDR1 MNHEY, CDR2 SVGEGT. Germline trimming cut 6 bases from V and 5 bases from J; bases unmatched to any gene: 15. The CDR3 has 17 amino acids. This entry is derived from a study of blood T cell repertoires in COVID-19. Using immunoSEQ multiplex PCR, the repertoire was profiled, and TCRdb retains in-frame clones only, with some absent. The sample lists about 92,000 clones; roughly 84% were seen once. The chain has TRBV6-2 or TRBV6-3 and TRBJ2-1; 8 positions agree with TRBD2. The source is a human donor in a cohort sampled during active COVID-19. Sequenced input: peripheral blood. The CDR3 here is CASSPTSGGPINNEQFF. Here the CDR3 DNA reads TGTGCCAGCAGCCCTACTAGCGGAGGGCCTATCAACAATGAGCAGTTCTTC.